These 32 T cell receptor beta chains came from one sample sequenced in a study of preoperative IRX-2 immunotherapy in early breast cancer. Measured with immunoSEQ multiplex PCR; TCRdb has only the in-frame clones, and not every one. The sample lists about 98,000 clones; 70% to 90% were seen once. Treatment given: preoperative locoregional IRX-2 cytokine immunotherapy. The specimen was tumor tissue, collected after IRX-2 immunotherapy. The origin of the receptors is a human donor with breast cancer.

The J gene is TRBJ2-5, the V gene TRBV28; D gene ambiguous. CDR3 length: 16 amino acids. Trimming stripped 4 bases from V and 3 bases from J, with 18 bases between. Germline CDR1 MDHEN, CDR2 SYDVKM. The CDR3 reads CASSSYPDGTKETQYF. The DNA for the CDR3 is TGTGCCAGCAGTTCATACCCAGACGGAACAAAAGAGACCCAGTACTTC.

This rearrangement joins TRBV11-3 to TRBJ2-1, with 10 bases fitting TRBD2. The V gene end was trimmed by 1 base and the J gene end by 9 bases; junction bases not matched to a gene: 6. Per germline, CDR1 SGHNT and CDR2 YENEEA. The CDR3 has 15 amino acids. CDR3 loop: CASSLGLAGWSEQFF. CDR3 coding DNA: TGTGCCAGCAGCTTAGGACTAGCGGGCTGGAGTGAGCAGTTCTTC.

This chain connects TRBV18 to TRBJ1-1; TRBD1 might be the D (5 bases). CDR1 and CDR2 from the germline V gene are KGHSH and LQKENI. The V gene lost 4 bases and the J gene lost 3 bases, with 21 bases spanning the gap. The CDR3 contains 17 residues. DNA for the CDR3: TGTGCCAGCTCACAGCTCCCCGTAGGACGAGGGGACACTGAAGCTTTCTTT. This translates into CASSQLPVGRGDTEAFF.

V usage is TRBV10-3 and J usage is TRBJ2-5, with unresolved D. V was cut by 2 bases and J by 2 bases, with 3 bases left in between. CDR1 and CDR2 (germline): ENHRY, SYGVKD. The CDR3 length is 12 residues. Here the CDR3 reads CAISEGQETQYF. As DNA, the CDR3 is TGTGCCATCAGTGAGGGTCAAGAGACCCAGTACTTC.

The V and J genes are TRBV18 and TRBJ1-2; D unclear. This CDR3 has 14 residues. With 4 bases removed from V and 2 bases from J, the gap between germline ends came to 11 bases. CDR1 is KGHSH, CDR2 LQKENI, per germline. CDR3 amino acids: CASSQAALNYGYTF. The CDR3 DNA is TGTGCCAGCTCACAGGCCGCACTGAACTATGGCTACACCTTC.

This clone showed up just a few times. CDR3 residues: CASRGPPQPQHF. CDR3 in DNA: TGTGCCAGCAGGGGGCCGCCTCAGCCCCAGCATTTT. V usage is TRBV6-8 and J usage is TRBJ1-5; a weak D match, TRBD1 (5 bases). Germline assignment: CDR1 MNHGY and CDR2 SAAAGT. This CDR3 has 12 residues. Trimming removed 6 bases from V and 6 bases from J, with 9 bases in between.

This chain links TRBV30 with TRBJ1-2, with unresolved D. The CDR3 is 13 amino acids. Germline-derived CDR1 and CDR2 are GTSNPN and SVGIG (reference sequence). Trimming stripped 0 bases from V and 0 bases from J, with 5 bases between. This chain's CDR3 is CAWSVRTNYGYTF. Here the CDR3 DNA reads TGTGCCTGGAGTGTTAGGACTAACTATGGCTACACCTTC. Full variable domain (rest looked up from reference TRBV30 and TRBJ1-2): SQTIHQWPATLVQPVGSPLSLECTVEGTSNPNLYWYRQAAGRGLQLLFYSVGIGQISSEVPQNLSASRPQDRQFILSSKKLLLSDSGFYLCAWSVRTNYGYTFGSGTRLTVV.

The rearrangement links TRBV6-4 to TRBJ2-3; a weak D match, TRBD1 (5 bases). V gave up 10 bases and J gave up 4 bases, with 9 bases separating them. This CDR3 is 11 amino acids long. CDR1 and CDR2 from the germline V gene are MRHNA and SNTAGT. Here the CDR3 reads CATKQADTQYF. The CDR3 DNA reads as TGTGCCACCAAACAGGCAGATACGCAGTATTTT.

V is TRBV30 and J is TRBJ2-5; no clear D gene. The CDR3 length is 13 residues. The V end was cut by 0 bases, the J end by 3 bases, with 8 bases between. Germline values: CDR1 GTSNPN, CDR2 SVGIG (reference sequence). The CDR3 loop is CAWSVAFKETQYF. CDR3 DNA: TGTGCCTGGAGTGTTGCCTTTAAAGAGACCCAGTACTTC.

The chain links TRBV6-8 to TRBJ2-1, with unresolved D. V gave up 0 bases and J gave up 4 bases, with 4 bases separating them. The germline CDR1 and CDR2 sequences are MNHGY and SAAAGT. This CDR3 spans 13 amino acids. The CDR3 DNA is TGTGCCAGCAGTTACTCGTCTTACAATGAGCAGTTCTTC. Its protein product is CASSYSSYNEQFF.

The CDR3 region has the DNA TGTGCCAGCAGTTCCGCAGGGGGTGGCTATGGCTACACCTTC. Protein sequence: CASSSAGGGYGYTF. V usage is TRBV28 and J usage is TRBJ1-2, with 7 positions matching TRBD1. CDR1 is MDHEN and CDR2 is SYDVKM in the germline V gene. The V segment lost 4 bases and the J segment 4 bases; nucleotides outside the gene matches: 6. The CDR3 covers 14 residues.

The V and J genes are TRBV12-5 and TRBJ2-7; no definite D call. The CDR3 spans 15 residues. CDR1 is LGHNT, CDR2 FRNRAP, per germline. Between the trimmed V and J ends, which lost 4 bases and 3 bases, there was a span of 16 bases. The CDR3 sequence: CASGSPFGTDYEQYF. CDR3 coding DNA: TGTGCTAGTGGTTCCCCGTTTGGAACCGACTACGAGCAGTACTTC.

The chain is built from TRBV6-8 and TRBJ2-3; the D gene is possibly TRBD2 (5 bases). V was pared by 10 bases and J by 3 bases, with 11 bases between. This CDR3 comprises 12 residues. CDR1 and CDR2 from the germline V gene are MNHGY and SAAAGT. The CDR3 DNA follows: TGTGCCACCGACCCGGGGACAGATACGCAGTATTTT. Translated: CATDPGTDTQYF.

CDR3 region: CASQKPTSGSYEQYF. The CDR3 DNA reads TGCGCCAGCCAGAAACCGACTAGCGGATCCTACGAGCAGTACTTC. This chain uses TRBV5-1 with TRBJ2-7; the match to TRBD2 covers 9 bases. The germline V gene encodes CDR1 SGHRS and CDR2 YFSETQ. The CDR3 is 15 amino acids. V lost 7 bases to trimming and J lost 1 base; unmatched junction nucleotides: 9.

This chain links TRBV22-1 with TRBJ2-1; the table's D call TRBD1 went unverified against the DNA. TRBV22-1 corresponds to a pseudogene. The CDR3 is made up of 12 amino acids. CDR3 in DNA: TGTGCCACCAGCGACAGTTACAATGAGCAGTTCTTC. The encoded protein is CATSDSYNEQFF.

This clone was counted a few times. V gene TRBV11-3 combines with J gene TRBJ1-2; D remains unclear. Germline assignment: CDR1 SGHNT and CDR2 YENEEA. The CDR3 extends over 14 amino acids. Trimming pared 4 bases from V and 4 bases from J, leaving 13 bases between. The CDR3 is CASSWGGGSYGYTF. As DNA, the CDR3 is TGTGCCAGCAGCTGGGGAGGCGGTTCCTATGGCTACACCTTC.

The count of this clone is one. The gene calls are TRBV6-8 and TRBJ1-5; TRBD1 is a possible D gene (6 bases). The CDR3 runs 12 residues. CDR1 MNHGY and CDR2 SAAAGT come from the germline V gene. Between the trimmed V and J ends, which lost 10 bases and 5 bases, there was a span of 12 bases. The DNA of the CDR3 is TGTGCCATCGGCGGGGGCGATCAGCCCCAGCATTTT. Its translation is CAIGGGDQPQHF.

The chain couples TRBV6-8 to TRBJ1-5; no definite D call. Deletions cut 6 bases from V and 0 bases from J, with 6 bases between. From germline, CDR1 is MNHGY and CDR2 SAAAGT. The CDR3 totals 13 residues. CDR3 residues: CASSRASNQPQHF. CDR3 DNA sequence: TGTGCCAGCAGCAGAGCTAGCAATCAGCCCCAGCATTTT.

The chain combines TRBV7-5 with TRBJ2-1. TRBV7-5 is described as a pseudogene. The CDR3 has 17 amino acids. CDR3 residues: CASSPNDRAKLGNEQFF. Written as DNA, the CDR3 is TGTGCCAGCAGCCCCAATGACCGGGCCAAGCTTGGAAATGAGCAGTTCTTC.

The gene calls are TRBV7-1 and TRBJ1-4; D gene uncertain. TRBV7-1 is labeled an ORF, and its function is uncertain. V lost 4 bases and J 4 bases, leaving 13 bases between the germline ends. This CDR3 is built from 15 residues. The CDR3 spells CASSLASVGNEKLFF. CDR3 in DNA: TGTGCCAGCAGCTTAGCGTCTGTTGGTAATGAAAAACTGTTTTTT.

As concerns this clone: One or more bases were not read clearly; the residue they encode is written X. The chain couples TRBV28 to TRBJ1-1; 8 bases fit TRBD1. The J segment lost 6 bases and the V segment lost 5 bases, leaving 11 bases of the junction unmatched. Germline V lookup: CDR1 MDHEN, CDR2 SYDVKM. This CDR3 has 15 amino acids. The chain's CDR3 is CASSPPGQGTXEAFF. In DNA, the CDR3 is TGTGCCAGCAGTCCTCCTGGACAGGGAACGRCTGAAGCTTTCTTT.

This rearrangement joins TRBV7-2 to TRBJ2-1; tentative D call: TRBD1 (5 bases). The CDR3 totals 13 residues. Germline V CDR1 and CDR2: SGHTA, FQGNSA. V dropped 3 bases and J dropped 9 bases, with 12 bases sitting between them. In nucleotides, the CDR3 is TGTGCCAGCAGCTTCGGACATACCGGTGAGCAGTTCTTC. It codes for CASSFGHTGEQFF.

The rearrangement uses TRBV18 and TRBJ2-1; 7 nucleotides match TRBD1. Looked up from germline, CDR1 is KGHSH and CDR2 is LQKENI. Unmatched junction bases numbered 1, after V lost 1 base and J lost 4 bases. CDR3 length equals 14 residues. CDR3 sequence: CASSPQGQYNEQFF. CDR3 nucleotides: TGTGCCAGCTCACCACAGGGACAGTACAATGAGCAGTTCTTC.

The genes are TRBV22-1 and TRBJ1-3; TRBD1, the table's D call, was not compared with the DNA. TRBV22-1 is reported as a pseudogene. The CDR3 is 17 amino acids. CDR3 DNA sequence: TGTGCCAGCAGTGCGGACAGGGACCCCCTCTCTGGAAACACCATATATTTT. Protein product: CASSADRDPLSGNTIYF.

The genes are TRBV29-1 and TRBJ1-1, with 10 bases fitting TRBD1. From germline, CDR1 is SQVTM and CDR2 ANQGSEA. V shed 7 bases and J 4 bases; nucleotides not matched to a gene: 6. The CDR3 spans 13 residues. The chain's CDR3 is CSADGQGGTEAFF. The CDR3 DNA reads TGCAGCGCCGACGGACAGGGGGGCACTGAAGCTTTCTTT.

The CDR3 here is CASSPGTGDYGYTF. The CDR3, as DNA: TGTGCCAGCTCACCTGGGACAGGGGACTATGGCTACACCTTC. The rearrangement joins TRBV18 to TRBJ1-2; 10 bases fit TRBD1. V was clipped by 3 bases and J by 3 bases; unmatched bases: 1. The CDR3 spans 14 residues. CDR1 KGHSH and CDR2 LQKENI come from the germline V gene.

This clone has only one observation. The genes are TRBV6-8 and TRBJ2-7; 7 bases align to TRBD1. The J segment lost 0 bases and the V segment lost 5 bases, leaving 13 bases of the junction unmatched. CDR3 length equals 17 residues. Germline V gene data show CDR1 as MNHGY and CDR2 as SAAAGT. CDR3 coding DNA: TGTGCCAGCAGTAAGTTCTCGGGACAGCGGAGCTCCTACGAGCAGTACTTC. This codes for CASSKFSGQRSSYEQYF.

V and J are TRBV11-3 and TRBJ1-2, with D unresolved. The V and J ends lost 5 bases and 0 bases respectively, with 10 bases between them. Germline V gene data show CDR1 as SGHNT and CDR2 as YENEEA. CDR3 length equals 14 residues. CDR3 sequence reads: CASSPTSANYGYTF. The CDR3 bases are TGTGCCAGCAGCCCCACATCAGCTAACTATGGCTACACCTTC. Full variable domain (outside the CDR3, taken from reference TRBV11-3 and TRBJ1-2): EAGVVQSPRYKIIEKKQPVAFWCNPISGHNTLYWYLQNLGQGPELLIRYENEEAVDDSQLPKDRFSAERLKGVDSTLKIQPAELGDSAVYLCASSPTSANYGYTFGSGTRLTVV.

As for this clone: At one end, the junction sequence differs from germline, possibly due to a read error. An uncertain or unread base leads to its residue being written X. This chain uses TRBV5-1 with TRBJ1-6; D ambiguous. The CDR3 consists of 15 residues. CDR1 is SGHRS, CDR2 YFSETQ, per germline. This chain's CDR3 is CASSLGRSGNXPLHF. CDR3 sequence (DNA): TGCGCCAGCAGCTTGGGCAGATCGGGTAATTYACCCCTCCACTTT.

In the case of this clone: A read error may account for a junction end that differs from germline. In DNA form, the CDR3 reads TGTGCCACCGGCAGATCCAACAGGAACACTGAAGCTTTCTTT. Protein product: CATGRSNRNTEAFF. This chain links TRBV15 with TRBJ1-1; D unclear. There are 14 residues in the CDR3. Germline CDR1 is LNHNV and CDR2 is YYDKDF (reference sequence). The complete variable domain, with remaining parts taken from reference TRBV15 and TRBJ1-1, reads DAMVIQNPRYQVTQFGKPVTLSCSQTLNHNVMYWYQQKSSQAPKLLFHYYDKDFNNEADTPDNFQSRRPNTSFCFLDIRSPGLGDTAMYLCATGRSNRNTEAFFGQGTRLTVV.

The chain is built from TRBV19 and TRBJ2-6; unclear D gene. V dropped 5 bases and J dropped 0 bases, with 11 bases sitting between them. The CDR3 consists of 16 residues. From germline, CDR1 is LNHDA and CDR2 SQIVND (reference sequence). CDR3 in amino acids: CASSALQLSGANVLTF. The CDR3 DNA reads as TGTGCCAGTAGTGCCCTCCAGCTCTCTGGGGCCAACGTCCTGACTTTC.

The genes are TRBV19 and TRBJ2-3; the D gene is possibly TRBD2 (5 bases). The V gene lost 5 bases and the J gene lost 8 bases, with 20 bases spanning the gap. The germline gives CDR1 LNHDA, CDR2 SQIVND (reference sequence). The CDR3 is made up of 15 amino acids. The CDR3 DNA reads TGTGCCAGTAGTCCTTCGGAGCGGCTCCTGGCTACGCAGTATTTT. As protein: CASSPSERLLATQYF.